The rows below give T cell receptor beta chains drawn from one sample of a study of CD8 T cells in ankylosing spondylitis. TCRdb recomputed calls from the 5' RACE reads with MiXCR, one row per CDR3 protein. The profile shows more than 150,000 distinct CDR3 sequences, under 15% of them singletons. What was sequenced was blood, either unsorted or a sorted T cell fraction (not recorded which). All receptors come from a female donor with ankylosing spondylitis or in good health (not recorded which). The CDR3 runs from the conserved cysteine through the conserved F or W. D genes are given only for firm matches. Where a row states a size, it is once, few, many or the class of an expanded clone; other rows omit it.

abundance: -; j_gene: TRBJ2-7; v_gene: TRBV4-2; d_gene: TRBD2; CDR3aa: CASSRYALAGDYEQYF; CDR3nt: TGTGCCAGCAGCCGCTACGCACTAGCGGGAGACTACGAGCAGTACTTC
abundance: -; j_gene: TRBJ1-1; v_gene: TRBV6-1; d_gene: TRBD1; CDR3aa: CASSVDRGTGEAFF; CDR3nt: TGTGCCAGCAGTGTAGACAGGGGGACCGGTGAAGCTTTCTTT
abundance: -; j_gene: TRBJ2-1; v_gene: TRBV20-1; d_gene: -; CDR3aa: CSAKWRGGEQFF; CDR3nt: TGCAGTGCCAAATGGCGGGGAGGCGAGCAGTTCTTC
abundance: many; j_gene: TRBJ1-2; v_gene: TRBV12-3/TRBV12-4; d_gene: TRBD1; CDR3aa: CASSSQGGYGYTF; CDR3nt: TGTGCCAGCAGTTCTCAGGGGGGCTATGGCTACACCTTC
abundance: -; j_gene: TRBJ2-7; v_gene: TRBV4-2; d_gene: -; CDR3aa: CASSQILTAHYEQYF; CDR3nt: TGTGCCAGCAGCCAAATTTTGACAGCCCACTACGAGCAGTACTTC
abundance: -; j_gene: TRBJ2-7; v_gene: TRBV2; d_gene: -; CDR3aa: CASRASRTVLCHF; CDR3nt: TGTGCCAGCAGAGCTAGTAGGACGGTACTGTGCCACTTC
abundance: many; j_gene: TRBJ1-3; v_gene: TRBV10-3; d_gene: -; CDR3aa: CAISTPRITGNTIYF; CDR3nt: TGTGCCATCAGCACTCCGAGGATCACTGGAAACACCATATATTTT
abundance: -; j_gene: TRBJ2-3; v_gene: TRBV6-2/TRBV6-3; d_gene: -; CDR3aa: CASSYPQGTSTDTQYF; CDR3nt: TGTGCCAGCAGTTACCCGCAGGGGACCAGCACAGATACGCAGTATTTT
abundance: many; j_gene: TRBJ2-3; v_gene: TRBV6-5; d_gene: TRBD1; CDR3aa: CASQPGQHTDTQYF; CDR3nt: TGTGCCAGCCAACCGGGACAGCACACAGATACGCAGTATTTT
abundance: many; j_gene: TRBJ2-1; v_gene: TRBV6-2/TRBV6-3; d_gene: TRBD2; CDR3aa: CASSGLAGVNEQFF; CDR3nt: TGTGCCAGCAGTGGACTAGCGGGAGTTAATGAGCAGTTCTTC
abundance: -; j_gene: TRBJ2-1; v_gene: TRBV7-2; d_gene: -; CDR3aa: CASSSLSANEQFF; CDR3nt: TGTGCCAGCAGCTCTTTAAGCGCCAATGAGCAGTTCTTC
abundance: few; j_gene: TRBJ2-4; v_gene: TRBV27; d_gene: TRBD1; CDR3aa: CASSSQLPGGRSKNIQYF; CDR3nt: TGTGCCAGCAGTTCCCAACTTCCAGGGGGCAGGTCCAAAAACATTCAGTACTTC
abundance: many; j_gene: TRBJ2-3; v_gene: TRBV7-2; d_gene: -; CDR3aa: CASSPLRDTQYF; CDR3nt: TGTGCCAGCAGCCCCCTCAGGGATACGCAGTATTTT
abundance: -; j_gene: TRBJ2-4; v_gene: TRBV14; d_gene: -; CDR3aa: CASSRTKNIQYF; CDR3nt: TGTGCCAGCAGCCGAACTAAAAACATTCAGTACTTC
abundance: -; j_gene: TRBJ1-6; v_gene: TRBV5-1; d_gene: -; CDR3aa: CASMDFYNSPLHF; CDR3nt: TGCGCCAGCATGGATTTCTATAATTCACCCCTCCACTTT
abundance: many; j_gene: TRBJ2-7; v_gene: TRBV2; d_gene: -; CDR3aa: CASSAITGSEQYF; CDR3nt: TGTGCCAGCAGTGCTATTACAGGGTCCGAGCAGTACTTC
abundance: many; j_gene: TRBJ2-1; v_gene: TRBV4-3; d_gene: -; CDR3aa: CASSPQWRARHNEQFF; CDR3nt: TGCGCCAGCAGCCCCCAATGGAGGGCCAGGCACAATGAGCAGTTCTTC
abundance: few; j_gene: TRBJ1-5; v_gene: TRBV5-5; d_gene: -; CDR3aa: CASSFLPGDNQPQHF; CDR3nt: TGTGCCAGCAGCTTTCTGCCAGGGGACAATCAGCCCCAGCATTTT
abundance: -; j_gene: TRBJ2-5; v_gene: TRBV20-1; d_gene: TRBD2; CDR3aa: CSAIHSGREGFRTQYF; CDR3nt: TGCAGTGCTATCCACAGCGGGAGGGAAGGGTTTAGGACCCAGTACTTC
abundance: many; j_gene: TRBJ2-1; v_gene: TRBV9; d_gene: TRBD2; CDR3aa: CASSVGGSMDEQFF; CDR3nt: TGTGCCAGCAGCGTAGGCGGGAGTATGGATGAGCAGTTCTTC
abundance: many; j_gene: TRBJ2-1; v_gene: TRBV5-1; d_gene: -; CDR3aa: CASSLQDNEQFF; CDR3nt: TGCGCCAGCAGCCTACAGGACAATGAGCAGTTCTTC
abundance: many; j_gene: TRBJ2-1; v_gene: TRBV7-8; d_gene: TRBD2; CDR3aa: CASSLVREDNEQFF; CDR3nt: TGTGCCAGCAGCTTAGTACGGGAGGACAATGAGCAGTTCTTC
abundance: many; j_gene: TRBJ1-5; v_gene: TRBV12-3/TRBV12-4; d_gene: TRBD1; CDR3aa: CASSPGGGQPQHF; CDR3nt: TGTGCCAGCAGCCCAGGGGGCGGGCAGCCCCAGCATTTT
abundance: few; j_gene: TRBJ1-6; v_gene: TRBV12-5; d_gene: TRBD1; CDR3aa: CASGLQGAPRHSPLHF; CDR3nt: TGTGCTAGTGGTTTGCAGGGGGCGCCTCGGCATTCACCCCTCCACTTT
abundance: -; j_gene: TRBJ2-7; v_gene: TRBV19; d_gene: TRBD1; CDR3aa: CASSSRTGGFGTYEQYF; CDR3nt: TGTGCCAGTAGTTCAAGGACAGGGGGTTTTGGCACCTACGAGCAGTACTTC
abundance: many; j_gene: TRBJ1-6; v_gene: TRBV19; d_gene: TRBD1; CDR3aa: CASSITGDNSPLHF; CDR3nt: TGTGCCAGTAGTATTACAGGGGATAATTCACCCCTCCACTTT
abundance: many; j_gene: TRBJ2-3; v_gene: TRBV7-2; d_gene: -; CDR3aa: CASSLWGNTQYF; CDR3nt: TGTGCCAGCAGCTTATGGGGGAATACGCAGTATTTT
abundance: -; j_gene: TRBJ2-1; v_gene: TRBV5-6; d_gene: -; CDR3aa: CASFEQYDEQFF; CDR3nt: TGTGCCAGCTTTGAGCAGTATGATGAGCAGTTCTTC
abundance: -; j_gene: TRBJ1-2; v_gene: TRBV19; d_gene: -; CDR3aa: CASSWGSQEYGYTF; CDR3nt: TGTGCCAGTAGTTGGGGGTCTCAGGAATATGGCTACACCTTC
abundance: -; j_gene: TRBJ2-1; v_gene: TRBV2; d_gene: TRBD1; CDR3aa: CASSGTGGNEQFF; CDR3nt: TGTGCCAGCAGCGGGACAGGGGGCAATGAGCAGTTCTTC
abundance: many; j_gene: TRBJ2-1; v_gene: TRBV24-1; d_gene: TRBD2; CDR3aa: CATRSGAPANEQFF; CDR3nt: TGTGCCACCAGGAGCGGGGCCCCGGCTAATGAGCAGTTCTTC
abundance: many; j_gene: TRBJ1-1; v_gene: TRBV6-4; d_gene: -; CDR3aa: CASRHGLNTEAFF; CDR3nt: TGTGCCAGCCGTCACGGTCTGAACACTGAAGCTTTCTTT
abundance: -; j_gene: TRBJ1-4; v_gene: TRBV3-1; d_gene: -; CDR3aa: CASSPSQGLDEKLFF; CDR3nt: TGTGCCAGCAGCCCCTCACAGGGATTGGATGAAAAACTGTTTTTT
abundance: many; j_gene: TRBJ1-5; v_gene: TRBV4-3; d_gene: -; CDR3aa: CASSQATGQPQHF; CDR3nt: TGCGCCAGCAGCCAAGCGACGGGTCAGCCCCAGCATTTT
abundance: many; j_gene: TRBJ1-3; v_gene: TRBV28; d_gene: TRBD1; CDR3aa: CASSPQGGSSGNTIYF; CDR3nt: TGTGCCAGCAGCCCACAGGGGGGAAGCTCTGGAAACACCATATATTTT
abundance: many; j_gene: TRBJ2-5; v_gene: TRBV7-9; d_gene: TRBD1; CDR3aa: CASSTQGAETQYF; CDR3nt: TGTGCCAGCAGCACCCAGGGGGCCGAGACCCAGTACTTC